These T cell receptor beta chains were read from a single sample in a study of shared clonotypes between healthy human individuals. This table comes from immunoSEQ multiplex PCR, and its TCRdb copy is limited to in-frame clones, with some not included. This table has a few million clones, less than 95% appearing once. Sequenced sample: naive CD4+ T cells from PBMCs. The receptors here all came from a man aged 18 to 30 in good health. Some clones in this sample may be carry-over from other donors' samples. CDR3s include the opening cysteine and the closing phenylalanine or tryptophan. A D gene is named only where the DNA matches it firmly. The listing skips clone size in some rows; elsewhere it reads once, few, many or a size class.

TRBV7-9,.,TRBJ2-5,.,TGTGCCAGCAGCCAGCCTGGGGACGGGGAGACCCAGTACTTC,CASSQPGDGETQYF
TRBV5-1,.,TRBJ1-1,.,TGCGCCAGCAGCTACAGCATCGCGGCGGAAGCTTTCTTT,CASSYSIAAEAFF
TRBV6-5,TRBD1,TRBJ2-7,.,TGTGCCAGCAGTTACAACAGGGGGCGAGGGGAGCAGTACTTC,CASSYNRGRGEQYF
TRBV9,.,TRBJ2-3,.,TGTGCCAGCAGCGTAGTGGCCCTAGGAGGAGATACGCAGTATTTT,CASSVVALGGDTQYF
TRBV19,.,TRBJ1-3,few,TGTGCCAGTAGTATTCCTGGAAACACCATATATTTT,CASSIPGNTIYF
TRBV6-1,.,TRBJ2-7,.,TGTGCCAGCAGTGAACCCCACGAGCAGTACTTC,CASSEPHEQYF
TRBV7-3,.,TRBJ2-7,.,TGTGCCAGCAGCCCCTTGGAGGGCCCTCCCTACGAGCAGTACTTC,CASSPLEGPPYEQYF
TRBV28,TRBD2,TRBJ2-1,.,TGTGCCAGCAGTGCTAGCGGGATAGGTTACAATGAGCAGTTCTTC,CASSASGIGYNEQFF
TRBV28,.,TRBJ2-2,.,TGTGCCAGCAGTTTTTGGGGGTACGGAGAGCTGTTTTTT,CASSFWGYGELFF
TRBV7-2,TRBD2,TRBJ2-5,.,TGTGCCAGCAGCCACCCGGCGGGACTAGCGGGTAACCGAGAGACCCAGTACTTC,CASSHPAGLAGNRETQYF